A selection of T cell receptor beta chains follows, all from one sample in a study of T cells in Graves' hyperthyroidism and ophthalmopathy. From the multiplex PCR reads, TCRdb called clonotypes with MiXCR, one entry per CDR3 protein. The sample has 450,000 to 600,000 distinct CDR3 sequences; around 20% are singletons. Sequences were obtained from blood. The receptor set was obtained from a man aged 40-50 years with Graves' ophthalmopathy. The CDR3 runs from the conserved cysteine through the conserved F or W. The order of the fields is V gene, D gene, clone size, J gene, CDR3 protein, CDR3 DNA. The D gene is left open where the match is weak. Clone size appears in some rows only: once, few, many, or a class for an expanded clone.

>TRBV16|.|few|TRBJ2-7
CASSQSRASSEQYF
TGTGCCAGCAGCCAATCTAGGGCGTCGTCCGAGCAGTACTTC
>TRBV20-1|.|few|TRBJ2-5
CSAPGTGESETQYF
TGCAGTGCTCCCGGGACGGGGGAAAGTGAGACCCAGTACTTC
>TRBV12-3/TRBV12-4|.|many|TRBJ1-2
CASSFRRPLNYGYTF
TGTGCCAGCAGTTTCAGGAGACCGCTTAACTATGGCTACACCTTC
>TRBV9|TRBD1|many|TRBJ1-6
CASSIRTGGSPLHF
TGTGCCAGCAGCATCCGGACAGGCGGCTCACCCCTCCACTTT
>TRBV3-1|TRBD1|many|TRBJ2-3
CASSQAFRGRTDTQYF
TGTGCCAGCAGCCAAGCCTTCAGGGGGCGCACAGATACGCAGTATTTT
>TRBV29-1|.|many|TRBJ2-1
CSVPRLSSYNEQFF
TGCAGCGTACCAAGACTTAGCTCCTACAATGAGCAGTTCTTC
>TRBV24-1|.|few|TRBJ2-3
CATSGTDFVTQYF
TGTGCCACCAGTGGGACAGACTTTGTTACGCAGTATTTT
>TRBV19|.|few|TRBJ2-3
CASSIGQASSTDTQYF
TGTGCCAGTAGTATCGGCCAGGCGTCCAGCACAGATACGCAGTATTTT
>TRBV5-1|TRBD1|.|TRBJ2-7
CASSGTGETYEQYF
TGCGCCAGCAGCGGGACAGGGGAGACGTACGAGCAGTACTTC
>TRBV11-2|TRBD2|.|TRBJ2-2
CASSRTGLAANTGELFF
TGTGCCAGCAGCCGGACCGGACTAGCGGCGAACACCGGGGAGCTGTTTTTT
>TRBV28|.|many|TRBJ2-7
CASSPGPQPYEQYF
TGTGCCAGCAGTCCCGGGCCCCAGCCTTACGAGCAGTACTTC
>TRBV10-3|TRBD1|few|TRBJ1-2
CAIRLTGGDYGYTF
TGTGCCATCAGGTTGACAGGGGGCGACTATGGCTACACCTTC
>TRBV28|.|.|TRBJ2-1
CASSLYRDNEQFF
TGTGCCAGCAGTTTATACCGGGACAATGAGCAGTTCTTC
>TRBV18|TRBD2|few|TRBJ2-7
CASSPSSSGGREQYF
TGTGCCAGCTCACCTTCATCTAGCGGGGGCCGGGAGCAGTACTTC
>TRBV28|.|many|TRBJ2-5
CASSLGQSKETQYF
TGTGCCAGCAGCCTCGGACAGAGTAAAGAGACCCAGTACTTC
>TRBV12-3/TRBV12-4|.|few|TRBJ2-7
CASSLGGDSYGQYF
TGTGCCAGCAGTTTAGGGGGGGACTCCTACGGGCAGTACTTC
>TRBV13|.|.|TRBJ1-6
CASSSGGSGNSPLHF
TGTGCCAGCAGCTCTGGCGGGTCTGGAAATTCACCCCTCCACTTT
>TRBV15|.|.|TRBJ1-5
CATRAGMRSQPQHF
TGTGCCACCAGGGCAGGTATGCGTAGCCAGCCCCAGCATTTT
>TRBV20-1|TRBD1|.|TRBJ1-1
CSARDMDRGIEAFF
TGCAGTGCTAGAGATATGGACAGGGGCATTGAAGCTTTCTTT
>TRBV4-2|TRBD2|.|TRBJ2-7
CASGQDYPSGGGGQYF
TGTGCCAGCGGCCAAGATTACCCCTCGGGAGGTGGGGGGCAGTACTTC
>TRBV7-8|TRBD2|many|TRBJ2-1
CASTLGGLAGGSGLEQFF
TGTGCCAGCACTTTGGGAGGACTAGCGGGCGGTAGTGGGCTAGAGCAGTTCTTC
>TRBV12-3/TRBV12-4|.|many|TRBJ1-5
CASRSGRDSNQPQHF
TGTGCCAGCAGAAGTGGACGGGATAGCAATCAGCCCCAGCATTTT
>TRBV6-1|TRBD2|.|TRBJ2-1
CASSYFRTSGTYNEQFF
TGTGCCAGCAGTTATTTCCGGACTAGCGGGACCTACAATGAGCAGTTCTTC
>TRBV3-1|.|many|TRBJ2-1
CASSAGTVSYNEQFF
TGTGCCAGCAGCGCCGGGACTGTCTCCTACAATGAGCAGTTCTTC
>TRBV5-1|.|.|TRBJ2-7
CASSVGKAGEQYF
TGCGCCAGCAGCGTCGGCAAGGCGGGGGAGCAGTACTTC
>TRBV7-2|.|.|TRBJ2-5
CASSATWEETQYF
TGTGCCAGCAGCGCCACGTGGGAGGAGACCCAGTACTTC
>TRBV20-1|.|many|TRBJ1-2
CSAGNQEDYTF
TGCAGTGCTGGGAATCAGGAGGACTACACCTTC
>TRBV13|.|many|TRBJ2-7
CASSFVRAPYEQYF
TGTGCCAGCAGCTTTGTCAGGGCCCCCTACGAGCAGTACTTC
>TRBV7-2|.|many|TRBJ2-1
CASSLGLDSYNEQFF
TGTGCCAGCAGCTTGGGGCTGGACAGCTACAATGAGCAGTTCTTC
>TRBV5-6|.|many|TRBJ1-1
CASTRGEGPEAFF
TGTGCCAGCACCCGCGGGGAGGGCCCTGAAGCTTTCTTT
>TRBV15|.|few|TRBJ1-2
CATSTATLYGYTF
TGTGCCACCAGCACGGCGACCCTGTATGGCTACACCTTC
>TRBV20-1|TRBD2|many|TRBJ2-3
CSAISGVTDTQYF
TGCAGTGCTATCAGCGGGGTCACAGATACGCAGTATTTT
>TRBV12-3/TRBV12-4|.|many|TRBJ1-5
CASSLWGDNQPQHF
TGTGCCAGCAGTTTGTGGGGGGACAATCAGCCCCAGCATTTT
>TRBV11-2|.|.|TRBJ2-6
CASSSDGTGANVLTF
TGTGCCAGCAGCTCTGACGGGACTGGGGCCAACGTCCTGACTTTC
>TRBV6-1|.|many|TRBJ1-1
CASSERNIATEAFF
TGTGCCAGCAGTGAAAGGAACATTGCCACTGAAGCTTTCTTT
>TRBV6-1|TRBD1|many|TRBJ2-7
CASSLGQGADSYEQYF
TGTGCCAGCAGTTTGGGACAGGGGGCGGATTCCTACGAGCAGTACTTC
>TRBV6-2/TRBV6-3|TRBD2|few|TRBJ2-3
CASRPLGTSSTQYF
TGTGCCAGCAGGCCTCTTGGGACTAGCTCGACGCAGTATTTT
>TRBV7-8|TRBD2|few|TRBJ2-7
CASSSLPQGLAGGQATYEQYF
TGTGCCAGCAGCTCCCTCCCCCAGGGACTAGCGGGAGGACAGGCAACCTACGAGCAGTACTTC
>TRBV5-1|.|.|TRBJ1-5
CASSFDPGQPQHF
TGCGCCAGCAGCTTTGACCCGGGGCAGCCCCAGCATTTT
>TRBV20-1|TRBD1|many|TRBJ2-5
CSARDHGQGNQETQYF
TGCAGTGCTAGAGACCATGGACAGGGCAACCAAGAGACCCAGTACTTC
>TRBV19|.|few|TRBJ1-2
CATPPSGATNYGYTF
TGTGCCACACCCCCCTCAGGGGCGACGAACTATGGCTACACCTTC
>TRBV24-1|TRBD1|few|TRBJ2-1
CATSDPQDRGSEQFF
TGTGCCACCAGTGATCCCCAGGACAGGGGAAGCGAGCAGTTCTTC
>TRBV24-1|TRBD2|few|TRBJ2-1
CATSEGLAGNEQFF
TGTGCCACCAGTGAGGGACTAGCGGGAAATGAGCAGTTCTTC
>TRBV5-1|.|few|TRBJ2-5
CASSLAGVPGETQYF
TGCGCCAGCAGCTTGGCAGGGGTACCGGGAGAGACCCAGTACTTC
>TRBV6-1|.|.|TRBJ2-1
CASGFRQNNEQFF
TGTGCCAGCGGATTTAGACAGAACAATGAGCAGTTCTTC